Listed below are T cell receptor beta chains from one sample, sequenced in a study of T cells in localized non-small cell lung cancer. Some clones are missing from TCRdb's copy, which holds only in-frame ones; the method was immunoSEQ multiplex PCR. The sample includes 35,000 or so clones, about 83% seen only once; the top ten take under 8.5%. Sample: peripheral blood, taken before any cancer treatment. These receptors were collected from a woman aged 40-75 years with stage I lung adenocarcinoma. CDR3s include the opening cysteine and the closing phenylalanine or tryptophan. Each record gives: CDR3 protein, CDR3 DNA, V gene, clone size, J gene, D gene. D genes are given only for firm matches. Size values are once, few and many counts, or a class for expanded clones, and some rows have none.

CASSPRLAGGPTDTQYF | TGCGCCAGCAGCCCCAGACTAGCGGGGGGGCCCACAGATACGCAGTATTTT | TRBV4-3 | . | TRBJ2-3 | TRBD2
CASSLRRAGPGAFF | TGTGCCAGCAGCTTAAGACGAGCCGGGCCTGGGGCTTTCTTT | TRBV11-1 | once | TRBJ1-1 | .
CASRRHTNTEAFF | TGTGCCAGCAGAAGACACACGAACACTGAAGCTTTCTTT | TRBV25-1 | once | TRBJ1-1 | .
CASRSDRGHNEQFF | TGTGCCAGCAGATCGGACAGGGGTCACAATGAGCAGTTCTTC | TRBV6-1 | once | TRBJ2-1 | TRBD1
CASSQTGNGYTF | TGTGCCAGTAGCCAAACAGGGAATGGCTACACCTTC | TRBV19 | . | TRBJ1-2 | .
CASGRTGEDQPQHF | TGTGCCAGCGGACGGACAGGGGAAGATCAGCCCCAGCATTTT | TRBV2 | . | TRBJ1-5 | TRBD1
CASSVLKTDTQYF | TGTGCCAGCAGTGTATTAAAGACAGATACGCAGTATTTT | TRBV2 | . | TRBJ2-3 | .
CSVDWLWGEETQYF | TGCAGCGTTGACTGGCTATGGGGGGAAGAGACCCAGTACTTC | TRBV29-1 | . | TRBJ2-5 | .
CASSGQVYNSPLHF | TGTGCCAGCAGCGGACAGGTCTATAATTCACCCCTCCACTTT | TRBV9 | . | TRBJ1-6 | .
CASSEGQLEAFF | TGTGCCAGCAGTGAGGGGCAGCTTGAAGCTTTCTTT | TRBV6-1 | . | TRBJ1-1 | .
CASSQDVGGGNEQFF | TGCGCCAGCAGCCAAGATGTAGGTGGAGGGAATGAGCAGTTCTTC | TRBV4-1 | . | TRBJ2-1 | .
CASGPAGTGVSEAFF | TGTGCTAGTGGTCCGGCCGGGACAGGGGTCTCTGAAGCTTTCTTT | TRBV12-5 | . | TRBJ1-1 | TRBD1
CASSMISGSTNEKLFF | TGTGCCAGCAGCATGATATCTGGCTCTACTAATGAAAAACTGTTTTTT | TRBV7-9 | . | TRBJ1-4 | .
CASSEVGTETYEQYF | TGTGCCAGCAGTGAAGTAGGGACGGAGACCTACGAGCAGTACTTC | TRBV25-1 | . | TRBJ2-7 | .
CASSLRRGNQPQHF | TGTGCCAGCAGCTTACGGCGGGGCAATCAGCCCCAGCATTTT | TRBV7-2 | . | TRBJ1-5 | .
CASSLDRLRETQYF | TGTGCCAGCAGCTTAGACAGATTACGAGAGACCCAGTACTTC | TRBV7-8 | few | TRBJ2-5 | .
CASTKPPDSMYGYTF | TGTGCCAGCACCAAACCCCCGGACAGCATGTATGGCTACACCTTC | TRBV28 | . | TRBJ1-2 | .
CASSRQSPSSYNSPLHF | TGCGCCAGCTCCCGACAGTCTCCGAGCTCCTATAATTCACCCCTCCACTTT | TRBV5-1 | . | TRBJ1-6 | .
CASTRGTDNTEAFF | TGTGCCAGTACGAGGGGGACAGACAACACTGAAGCTTTCTTT | TRBV19 | . | TRBJ1-1 | TRBD1
CASSLGGRAEDSPLHF | TGTGCCAGCAGCTTGGGTGGGCGGGCCGAGGATTCACCCCTCCACTTT | TRBV5-4 | . | TRBJ1-6 | .
CAISEVGYGYTF | TGTGCCATCAGTGAGGTCGGCTATGGCTACACCTTC | TRBV10-3 | . | TRBJ1-2 | .
CASSLDANTEAFF | TGTGCCAGCAGCTTAGACGCCAACACTGAAGCTTTCTTT | TRBV7-2 | . | TRBJ1-1 | .
CASSQVPTYEQFF | TGCGCCAGCAGCCAAGTCCCCACCTATGAGCAGTTCTTC | TRBV4-1 | . | TRBJ2-1 | .
CASRGTFEQYF | TGTGCCAGCAGGGGGACATTTGAGCAGTACTTC | TRBV28 | . | TRBJ2-7 | .